This T cell receptor beta chain was captured by sequencing in a study of T cells in Graves' hyperthyroidism and ophthalmopathy. General study findings and limits: By a 13 V-J model, ophthalmopathy was set apart from stable hyperthyroidism.

In this sample, this clonotype turned up many times. What it binds is not known. RNA transcripts were the template for amplifying TCR beta CDR3 regions. HTBI primers were used for first-round RT-PCR of the TCR CDR3. TCRdb independently ran MiXCR on the multiplex PCR reads; one entry per CDR3 protein. The table lists under 400,000 distinct CDR3 sequences, around 18% of them singletons. Uncontrolled infections, other autoimmune diseases, pregnancy or lactation led to exclusion of patients. Thyroid ultrasound, orbital computed tomography, clinical symptoms, and serum thyroxine and TRAb underpinned diagnoses. Fresh peripheral blood, roughly 9.6 ml, was the source of the PBMCs. The germline V gene has CDR1 MDHEN and CDR2 SYDVKM. The V end lost 5 bases, the J end lost 10 bases, and 15 bases lay between the germline ends. There are 12 residues in the CDR3.

The material sequenced was blood. V usage is TRBV28 and J usage is TRBJ2-7; D might be TRBD1 (6 bases). The receptor was isolated from a woman aged 35 to 49 with Graves' ophthalmopathy. CDR3 loop: CASSGGPRAQYF. The CDR3 nucleotides read TGTGCCAGCAGTGGGGGCCCCCGGGCACAGTACTTC.